The 2 T cell receptor beta chains below come from one sample, sequenced in a study of blood T cell repertoires in COVID-19. Only in-frame clones appear in the TCRdb table, and some are missing; sequencing was by immunoSEQ multiplex PCR. The data contain nearly 100,000 clones, around 88% of them seen just once; the ten biggest clones take up approximately 1.8%. Sequencing input: peripheral blood. Receptors were obtained from a man at least 80 years old with acute or convalescent COVID-19.

V gene TRBV2 combines with J gene TRBJ1-1, with TRBD1 identical over 8 bases. CDR3 length: 13 amino acids. The V gene end was trimmed by 5 bases and the J gene end by 5 bases; junction bases not matched to a gene: 4. Germline CDR1 reads SNHLY; CDR2 reads FYNNEI. The CDR3 sequence: CASSSDRDTEAFF. The CDR3 nucleotides are TGTGCCAGCAGTTCGGACAGGGATACTGAAGCTTTCTTT.

The V call is TRBV6-6, the J call TRBJ1-2; D call uncertain. The CDR3 sequence is 12 residues long. Deletions cut 7 bases from V and 4 bases from J, with 10 bases between. Germline CDR1 reads MNHNY; CDR2 reads SVGAGI (reference sequence). The DNA for the CDR3 is TGTGCCAGCACCTCCGGGATCTATGGCTACACCTTC. Its translation is CASTSGIYGYTF.